A selection of T cell receptor beta chains follows, all from one sample in a study of T cells in Graves' hyperthyroidism and ophthalmopathy. TCRdb re-called the multiplex PCR reads with MiXCR, one entry per CDR3 protein. Seen here are over 700,000 distinct CDR3 sequences, 18% observed once, and the top ten hold over 15%. What was sequenced was blood. These TCRs come from a woman aged 45-60 years with Graves' hyperthyroidism that later progressed to Graves' ophthalmopathy. CDR3s include the opening cysteine and the closing phenylalanine or tryptophan. A D gene is named only where the DNA matches it firmly. Some rows have no size entry. The others give once, few or many, or a class for an expanded clone.

d_call j_call v_call clone_size cdr3_nt cdr3_aa
NA TRBJ1-1 TRBV6-1 many TGTGCCAGCAGCTCCCCTTTACAGGGCCTGAACACTGAAGCTTTCTTT CASSSPLQGLNTEAFF
TRBD1 TRBJ2-7 TRBV27 NA TGTGCCAGCAGTTCTTCTCCGGACAGGGGACTCTCCTACGAGCAGTACTTC CASSSSPDRGLSYEQYF
TRBD2 TRBJ2-3 TRBV12-3/TRBV12-4 NA TGTGCCAGCAGTTTAAGGCTAGCGGGGGAGACAGATACGCAGTATTTT CASSLRLAGETDTQYF
NA TRBJ1-2 TRBV30 many TGTGCCTGGAGCGGTTCCAGGGGAGACTATGGCTACACCTTC CAWSGSRGDYGYTF
TRBD1 TRBJ1-2 TRBV5-1 NA TGCGCCAGCAGCTGGACAGGGGGTTATGGCTATGACTACACCTTC CASSWTGGYGYDYTF
NA TRBJ2-1 TRBV20-1 many TGCAGTGCTAGACACACTTCACAGGGTTACAATGAGCAGTTCTTC CSARHTSQGYNEQFF
TRBD1 TRBJ1-1 TRBV6-2/TRBV6-3 many TGTGCCAGCAGTTACTCAACAGGGGGCGCGGGCACTGAAGCTTTCTTT CASSYSTGGAGTEAFF
NA TRBJ1-1 TRBV19 few TGTGCCAGTAGTATTCCGACAGGAGGGAACACTGAAGCTTTCTTT CASSIPTGGNTEAFF
NA TRBJ1-3 TRBV12-3/TRBV12-4 many TGTGCCAGCAGCTTAGAGGGGTACTCTGGAAACACCATATATTTT CASSLEGYSGNTIYF
TRBD1 TRBJ2-3 TRBV6-1 NA TGTGCCAGCTCCATCACCACCGGGACAGGGTGGGCAGATACGCAGTATTTT CASSITTGTGWADTQYF
TRBD1 TRBJ2-3 TRBV6-1 many TGTGCCAGCAGTGGTGGGACAGACACAGATACGCAGTATTTT CASSGGTDTDTQYF
TRBD2 TRBJ2-1 TRBV20-1 many TGCAGTGCTAGGGGACTAGCGGACGACAATGAGCAGTTCTTC CSARGLADDNEQFF
NA TRBJ1-6 TRBV19 NA TGTGCCAGTAAAGCGGACGGCGACTATAATTCACCCCTCCACTTT CASKADGDYNSPLHF
TRBD2 TRBJ2-3 TRBV7-2 NA TGTGCCAGCAGCTTCGGACTAGCGGGTCAAGATACGCAGTATTTT CASSFGLAGQDTQYF
TRBD1 TRBJ2-4 TRBV20-1 NA TGCAGTGCCCTCCCACAGGGGCTAGCCAAAAACATTCAGTACTTC CSALPQGLAKNIQYF
TRBD1 TRBJ2-4 TRBV20-1 many TGCAGTGCTAGCCGGGACAGTGACATTCAGTACTTC CSASRDSDIQYF
TRBD1 TRBJ2-7 TRBV6-1 many TGTGCCAGCAAGGATCACAGGGACAGAGGCTACGAGCAGTACTTC CASKDHRDRGYEQYF
NA TRBJ1-1 TRBV29-1 NA TGCAGCGTCAAGGACACACTGAACACTGAAGCTTTCTTT CSVKDTLNTEAFF
TRBD2 TRBJ2-1 TRBV5-1 NA TGCGCCAGCAATCCACTTGGGGCTAGCGGGGCGAGCTCCTACAATGAGCAGTTCTTC CASNPLGASGASSYNEQFF
NA TRBJ1-5 TRBV3-1 many TGTGCCAGCAGTACTGGCAATCAGCCCCAGCATTTT CASSTGNQPQHF
TRBD2 TRBJ2-1 TRBV7-3 few TGTGCCAGCAGCTTAAAGGGAAGCGGGGGGGCCGCTGAGCAGTTCTTC CASSLKGSGGAAEQFF
NA TRBJ2-1 TRBV7-2 many TGTGCCAGCAGCTTAGCTAACAATGAGCAGTTCTTC CASSLANNEQFF
TRBD2 TRBJ2-1 TRBV7-9 NA TGTGCCAGCAGCTCTTCAGCGGGGGAGCAGTTCTTC CASSSSAGEQFF
NA TRBJ1-3 TRBV6-1 NA TGTGCCAGCAGTGAAGGAGTCGGCCTTAACTCTGGAAACACCATATATTTT CASSEGVGLNSGNTIYF
NA TRBJ2-6 TRBV20-1 once TGCAGTGCTAGAGGCCCCAGGGCCAACGTCCTGACTTTC CSARGPRANVLTF
NA TRBJ2-7 TRBV6-1 NA TGTGCCAGCAGTGAATCCGGAGGACTCTACGAGCAGTACTTC CASSESGGLYEQYF
NA TRBJ2-7 TRBV4-1 few TGCGCCAGCAGCCACCAGGGGACCTACGAGCAGTACTTC CASSHQGTYEQYF
NA TRBJ1-1 TRBV19 NA TGTGCCAGTAGTATATCTATAGGGGACACCACTGAAGCTTTCTTT CASSISIGDTTEAFF
NA TRBJ2-5 TRBV13 few TGTGCCAGCAGTTACTTGGGGACAAACCAAGAGACCCAGTACTTC CASSYLGTNQETQYF
NA TRBJ2-7 TRBV6-2/TRBV6-3 NA TGTGCCAGCAGTTACTCTGGGTTCGGCTACGAGCAGTACTTC CASSYSGFGYEQYF
NA TRBJ1-5 TRBV10-3 NA TGTGCCATCAGCTGGGAATATAGCAATCAGCCCCAGCATTTT CAISWEYSNQPQHF
TRBD1 TRBJ2-2 TRBV6-1 NA TGTGCCAGCAGCGACAGGGGAATTGACGGGGAGCTGTTTTTT CASSDRGIDGELFF
NA TRBJ2-3 TRBV6-5 NA TGTGCCAGCAGTTACTCGACACGGGGCGGGACAGATACGCAGTATTTT CASSYSTRGGTDTQYF
NA TRBJ1-5 TRBV6-1 NA TGTGCCAGCAGTGAAGCGTCCAATCAGCCCCAGCATTTT CASSEASNQPQHF
NA TRBJ1-1 TRBV9 few TGTGCCAGCAGCGTCTCAGGGAGGGTCACTGAAGCTTTCTTT CASSVSGRVTEAFF
TRBD2 TRBJ2-1 TRBV7-3 many TGTGCCAGCAGCAGGCTAGCGGGGTCAAATGAGCAGTTCTTC CASSRLAGSNEQFF
NA TRBJ2-5 TRBV11-2 many TGTGCCAGCAGCTTAGATGGCAGCTCTCAAGAGACCCAGTACTTC CASSLDGSSQETQYF
TRBD1 TRBJ1-6 TRBV27 many TGTGCCAGCAGTTGGACAGGGGGCAACCCCTGGAATTCACCCCTCCACTTT CASSWTGGNPWNSPLHF
TRBD2 TRBJ2-3 TRBV3-1 NA TGTGCCAGCAGCCTCGGACTAGCGGGGGGAGGAGATACGCAGTATTTT CASSLGLAGGGDTQYF
TRBD1 TRBJ1-1 TRBV7-2 few TGTGCCAGCAGCATCGGGACAGTCGACGAGAACACTGAAGCTTTCTTT CASSIGTVDENTEAFF
NA TRBJ2-7 TRBV9 many TGTGCCAGCAGCGTAGTAGCTTGGGGGGAGCAGTACTTC CASSVVAWGEQYF
TRBD2 TRBJ2-1 TRBV7-3 NA TGTGCCAGCAGCAGATCTAGCGGGGGACATGAGCAGTTCTTC CASSRSSGGHEQFF
NA TRBJ1-2 TRBV7-9 NA TGTGCCAGCAGGAGACAGGAAAACTATGGCTACACCTTC CASRRQENYGYTF
TRBD1 TRBJ2-5 TRBV7-2 NA TGTGCCAGCAGCGACGCCAGGGGGATAGAGACCCAGTACTTC CASSDARGIETQYF
NA TRBJ1-1 TRBV7-9 many TGTGCCAGCAGCGCCCCACCGGGAGGGACTGAAGCTTTCTTT CASSAPPGGTEAFF
NA TRBJ1-1 TRBV29-1 many TGCAGCGTTGTCGGGGGCTGGACTGAAGCTTTCTTT CSVVGGWTEAFF